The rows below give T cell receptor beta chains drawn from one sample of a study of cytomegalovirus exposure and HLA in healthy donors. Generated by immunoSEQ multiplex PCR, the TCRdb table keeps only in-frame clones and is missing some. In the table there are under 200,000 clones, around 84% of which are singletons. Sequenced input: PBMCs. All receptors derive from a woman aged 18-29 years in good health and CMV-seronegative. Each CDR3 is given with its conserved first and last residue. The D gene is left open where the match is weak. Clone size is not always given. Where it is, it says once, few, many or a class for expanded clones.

CDR3: CASSLDRGYQPQHF; DNA: TGTGCCAGCAGTTTGGACAGGGGGTATCAGCCCCAGCATTTT; V: TRBV6-5; J: TRBJ1-5; size: few; D: TRBD1
CDR3: CASSIESAKTIQGEVSGANVLTF; DNA: TGTGCCAGTAGTATAGAGTCCGCTAAAACCATACAGGGGGAAGTCTCTGGGGCCAACGTCCTGACTTTC; V: TRBV19; J: TRBJ2-6; size: .; D: TRBD1
CDR3: CSAWGGISQASSYNEQFF; DNA: TGCAGCGCTTGGGGGGGGATCTCCCAGGCAAGCTCCTACAATGAGCAGTTCTTC; V: TRBV29-1; J: TRBJ2-1; size: .; D: TRBD2
CDR3: CASSIGRGDYEQYF; DNA: TGTGCCAGTAGTATCGGCAGGGGTGACTACGAGCAGTACTTC; V: TRBV19; J: TRBJ2-7; size: .; D: .
CDR3: CASSFPPQGTGNTIYF; DNA: TGTGCCAGCAGTTTTCCCCCTCAGGGTACTGGAAACACCATATATTTT; V: TRBV27; J: TRBJ1-3; size: once; D: .
CDR3: CASSFRGTDLYNEQFF; DNA: TGTGCCAGCAGTTTCCGGGGAACGGACCTCTACAATGAGCAGTTCTTC; V: TRBV27; J: TRBJ2-1; size: .; D: .
CDR3: CASSAGLAGSPREFF; DNA: TGCGCCAGCAGCGCGGGACTAGCGGGTTCCCCACGCGAGTTCTTC; V: TRBV5-1; J: TRBJ2-1; size: .; D: TRBD2
CDR3: CASSQGLTGYNEQFF; DNA: TGCGCCAGCAGCCAAGGACTAACAGGGTACAATGAGCAGTTCTTC; V: TRBV4-1; J: TRBJ2-1; size: .; D: .
CDR3: CASSLGPVYGYTF; DNA: TGTGCCAGCAGTTTAGGTCCGGTCTATGGCTACACCTTC; V: TRBV28; J: TRBJ1-2; size: once; D: .
CDR3: CASSKVESSSENSPLHF; DNA: TGTGCCAGCAGCAAAGTCGAGAGCAGTTCGGAGAATTCACCCCTCCACTTT; V: TRBV21-1; J: TRBJ1-6; size: .; D: .
CDR3: CASSPDYLTDTQYF; DNA: TGTGCCAGCAGCCCAGACTACCTAACAGATACGCAGTATTTT; V: TRBV7-2; J: TRBJ2-3; size: few; D: .
CDR3: CASNPRGTGYNEQFF; DNA: TGTGCCAGCAATCCTCGCGGGACAGGCTACAATGAGCAGTTCTTC; V: TRBV28; J: TRBJ2-1; size: .; D: TRBD1
CDR3: CASSPQNGFGNTIYF; DNA: TGTGCCAGCAGCCCTCAAAACGGTTTTGGAAACACCATATATTTT; V: TRBV7-2; J: TRBJ1-3; size: .; D: .
CDR3: CASSLERGTEGYTF; DNA: TGTGCCAGCAGCTTAGAGCGGGGAACAGAAGGCTACACCTTC; V: TRBV7-9; J: TRBJ1-2; size: .; D: .
CDR3: CASRLTALAGGSYEQYF; DNA: TGTGCCAGCAGATTAACCGCCTTAGCGGGAGGGTCTTACGAGCAGTACTTC; V: TRBV27; J: TRBJ2-7; size: .; D: TRBD2
CDR3: CASSVEGRGTDGYTF; DNA: TGTGCCAGCAGCGTAGAGGGCCGGGGAACAGATGGCTACACCTTC; V: TRBV9; J: TRBJ1-2; size: .; D: .
CDR3: CSVETSYEQYF; DNA: TGCAGCGTAGAGACTTCCTACGAGCAGTACTTC; V: TRBV29-1; J: TRBJ2-7; size: .; D: .
CDR3: CASSASQGARGYTF; DNA: TGTGCCAGCAGTGCGAGCCAGGGGGCGCGTGGCTACACCTTC; V: TRBV6-5; J: TRBJ1-2; size: .; D: TRBD1
CDR3: CASSVGRNNSPLHF; DNA: TGTGCCAGCAGTGTGGGCAGGAATAATTCACCCCTCCACTTT; V: TRBV2; J: TRBJ1-6; size: few; D: .
CDR3: CASSAGQGYEQYF; DNA: TGTGCCAGCAGCGCAGGACAGGGTTACGAGCAGTACTTC; V: TRBV5-4; J: TRBJ2-7; size: many; D: TRBD1
CDR3: CASSEASFGHEQYF; DNA: TGTGCCAGCAGTGAAGCGTCTTTTGGCCACGAGCAGTACTTC; V: TRBV6-1; J: TRBJ2-7; size: .; D: .
CDR3: CASSPAPRQPQHF; DNA: TGCGCCAGCAGCCCGGCACCTAGGCAGCCCCAGCATTTT; V: TRBV5-1; J: TRBJ1-5; size: .; D: .
CDR3: CASSAGGHNEQFF; DNA: TGTGCCAGCTCGGCGGGAGGGCACAATGAGCAGTTCTTC; V: TRBV5-5; J: TRBJ2-1; size: once; D: TRBD2
CDR3: CASSSSWDRIGNTEAFF; DNA: TGTGCCAGCAGCTCGAGTTGGGACAGGATAGGGAACACTGAAGCTTTCTTT; V: TRBV11-3; J: TRBJ1-1; size: .; D: TRBD1
CDR3: CASSLVGGSTEAFF; DNA: TGTGCCAGCAGTTTGGTCGGGGGTAGCACTGAAGCTTTCTTT; V: TRBV28; J: TRBJ1-1; size: .; D: .
CDR3: CASSLSSARSYNEQFF; DNA: TGTGCCAGCAGTTTATCCTCAGCGAGGTCCTACAATGAGCAGTTCTTC; V: TRBV27; J: TRBJ2-1; size: .; D: .
CDR3: CASSVGGRTSTDTQYF; DNA: TGTGCCAGCAGCGTTGGGGGGAGAACTAGCACAGATACGCAGTATTTT; V: TRBV9; J: TRBJ2-3; size: once; D: .
CDR3: CASSLVGVGYTF; DNA: TGTGCCAGCAGCTTAGTAGGGGTTGGCTACACCTTC; V: TRBV7-2; J: TRBJ1-2; size: .; D: .
CDR3: CASSSWDRINNEQFF; DNA: TGTGCCAGCAGTTCATGGGACAGGATTAACAATGAGCAGTTCTTC; V: TRBV27; J: TRBJ2-1; size: .; D: TRBD1
CDR3: CASSLGLAGGEQYF; DNA: TGTGCCAGCAGCTTGGGACTAGCGGGGGGCGAGCAGTACTTC; V: TRBV7-2; J: TRBJ2-7; size: .; D: TRBD2
CDR3: CASSLTSGRGDEQFF; DNA: TGCGCCAGCAGCTTGACTAGCGGGAGAGGGGATGAGCAGTTCTTC; V: TRBV5-1; J: TRBJ2-1; size: once; D: TRBD2
CDR3: CASQYGGNEQFF; DNA: TGTGCCAGCCAGTACGGGGGTAATGAGCAGTTCTTC; V: TRBV6-5; J: TRBJ2-1; size: .; D: .
CDR3: CASSSNRGGNQPQHF; DNA: TGTGCCAGTTCTTCGAACAGGGGCGGCAATCAGCCCCAGCATTTT; V: TRBV28; J: TRBJ1-5; size: .; D: TRBD1
CDR3: CASTPGVSYNEQFF; DNA: TGTGCCAGCACCCCAGGGGTCTCCTACAATGAGCAGTTCTTC; V: TRBV9; J: TRBJ2-1; size: .; D: .
CDR3: CASSLAANEQFF; DNA: TGTGCCAGCAGTCTAGCGGCCAATGAGCAGTTCTTC; V: TRBV6-1; J: TRBJ2-1; size: .; D: TRBD2
CDR3: CASSLARLDPEQYF; DNA: TGTGCCAGCAGCTTAGCTCGACTAGACCCCGAGCAGTACTTC; V: TRBV7-8; J: TRBJ2-7; size: .; D: .
CDR3: CASSLIGGSYEQYF; DNA: TGTGCCAGCAGTTTAATAGGGGGTTCCTACGAGCAGTACTTC; V: TRBV27; J: TRBJ2-7; size: .; D: .
CDR3: CASNPPRGRNQPQHF; DNA: TGTGCCAGCAATCCCCCGCGGGGGAGAAATCAGCCCCAGCATTTT; V: TRBV28; J: TRBJ1-5; size: .; D: .
CDR3: CATSRDPGVETQYF; DNA: TGTGCCACCAGCAGAGATCCAGGGGTAGAGACCCAGTACTTC; V: TRBV15; J: TRBJ2-5; size: .; D: .
CDR3: CAITAGLVTEAFF; DNA: TGTGCCATCACTGCGGGCTTGGTCACTGAAGCTTTCTTT; V: TRBV10-3; J: TRBJ1-1; size: few; D: .
CDR3: CASSFNSYRTGASNTEAFF; DNA: TGTGCCAGCAGTTTTAATAGTTACAGGACAGGGGCCTCGAACACTGAAGCTTTCTTT; V: TRBV28; J: TRBJ1-1; size: .; D: TRBD1